These 23 T cell receptor beta chains share one sample of origin, sequenced in a study of T-cell memory formation after mild COVID-19. TCRdb used MiXCR to reprocess the 5' RACE reads, holding one entry per CDR3 protein. The sample records tens of thousands of distinct CDR3 sequences, roughly 21% being singletons. Input material: PBMCs or a T cell subset sorted from them (not recorded which). The receptor set was obtained from an adult who had mild COVID-19 (a few samples of this study predate the infection). Cell type and time point are not known.

The rearrangement links TRBV9 to TRBJ2-6; no definite D call. V shed 0 bases and J shed 2 bases, with 6 bases lying between them. The CDR3 sequence is 15 residues long. Looked up from germline, CDR1 is SGDLS and CDR2 is YYNGEE. As DNA, the CDR3 is TGTGCCAGCAGCGTAGCAGTAGCTGGGGCCAACGTCCTGACTTTC. Translation: CASSVAVAGANVLTF.

This clonotype appeared many times. The chain combines TRBV7-8 with TRBJ2-3, with 8 bases that match TRBD2. The CDR3 consists of 14 residues. CDR1 SGHVS and CDR2 FQNEAQ come from the germline V gene. V shed 1 base and J 6 bases; nucleotides not matched to a gene: 3. The chain's CDR3 is CASSLGTSRDTQYF. CDR3 DNA: TGTGCCAGCAGCTTAGGGACTAGCAGGGATACGCAGTATTTT.

There are many counts of this clonotype. CDR3 nucleotide sequence: TGTGCCAGCAGCTCCCCTCTAGGACAGGGCTCAGGCGAGCAGTACTTC. Its translation is CASSSPLGQGSGEQYF. This chain joins TRBV6-2 or TRBV6-3 and TRBJ2-7, with 8 positions matching TRBD1. Trimming cost V 6 bases and J 6 bases; bases outside gene matches: 16. The CDR3 sequence is 16 residues long. Per the germline V gene, CDR1 is MNHEY and CDR2 is SVGEGT.

This chain links TRBV6-5 with TRBJ1-1; D unclear. Germline V gene lookup returns CDR1 MNHEY and CDR2 SVGAGI. Trimming stripped 5 bases from V and 7 bases from J, with 20 bases between. The CDR3 has 15 amino acids. CDR3 region: CASSLTPRASGEAFF. As DNA, the CDR3 is TGTGCCAGCAGTCTGACTCCCCGGGCGAGTGGTGAAGCTTTCTTT.

The chain couples TRBV2 to TRBJ2-1; 7 bases match TRBD1. This CDR3 has 15 residues. Losses at the gene ends were 3 bases for V and 1 base for J; bases not matched to a gene: 3. CDR1 and CDR2 (germline): SNHLY, FYNNEI. CDR3 nucleotides: TGTGCCAGCAGTGACAGGGGGTTGTCCTACAATGAGCAGTTCTTC. Protein sequence: CASSDRGLSYNEQFF. Looking up the rest from reference TRBV2 and TRBJ2-1 gives the full variable domain: EPEVTQTPSHQVTQMGQEVILRCVPISNHLYFYWYRQILGQKVEFLVSFYNNEISEKSEIFDDQFSVERPDGSNFTLKIRSTKLEDSAMYFCASSDRGLSYNEQFFGPGTRLTVL.

V usage is TRBV6-1 and J usage is TRBJ2-5, with TRBD2 matching over 7 bases. Germline V gives CDR1 MNHNS, CDR2 SASEGT. V shed 6 bases and J 1 base; nucleotides not matched to a gene: 5. The CDR3 has 14 residues. CDR3 amino acids: CASRLSGAQETQYF. The CDR3, as DNA: TGTGCCAGCAGGCTCAGCGGGGCCCAAGAGACCCAGTACTTC.

This clonotype was counted at least ten times. The J gene is TRBJ1-1, the V gene TRBV29-1; weak D call: TRBD1 (5 bases). Germline CDR1 is SQVTM and CDR2 is ANQGSEA. The CDR3 totals 12 residues. V was trimmed by 6 bases and J by 3 bases, leaving 11 bases between them. The CDR3 nucleotides read TGCAGCGTATCCCAGGGAGACACTGAAGCTTTCTTT. Translation gives CSVSQGDTEAFF. The full variable domain, rest sourced from reference TRBV29-1 and TRBJ1-1, is SAVISQKPSRDICQRGTSLTIQCQVDSQVTMMFWYRQQPGQSLTLIATANQGSEATYESGFVIDKFPISRPNLTFSTLTVSNMSPEDSSIYLCSVSQGDTEAFFGQGTRLTVV.

This clonotype was detected ten times or more. The gene calls are TRBV7-2 and TRBJ2-1; 8 bases fit TRBD2. The CDR3 is 15 residues long. The trim removed 1 base at V and 2 bases at J, leaving 1 base unmatched. Per the germline V gene, CDR1 is SGHTA and CDR2 is FQGNSA. CDR3 region: CASSLGSGTYNEQFF. The DNA of the CDR3 is TGTGCCAGCAGCTTAGGTAGCGGGACCTACAATGAGCAGTTCTTC.

This clonotype was detected ten times or more. The chain links TRBV20-1 to TRBJ2-3; TRBD2 agrees at 10 bases. In germline, CDR1 is DFQATT, CDR2 SNEGSKA (reference sequence). The CDR3 is 19 residues long. V lost 8 bases and J lost 0; bases outside the gene matches: 20. For the CDR3, the DNA is TGCAGTACCCAAACGGATAGACTAGCGGGTAGGGCTAGCACAGATACGCAGTATTTT. Residues: CSTQTDRLAGRASTDTQYF.

This clonotype came up many times. V is TRBV29-1 and J is TRBJ1-2; 7 nucleotides align to TRBD1. There are 11 residues in the CDR3. Germline-derived CDR1 and CDR2 are SQVTM and ANQGSEA. The ends lost 7 bases at V and 6 bases at J; junction bases unmatched: 5. CDR3 residues: CSDRQGDGYTF. DNA of the CDR3: TGCAGCGACAGACAGGGAGATGGCTACACCTTC.

This clonotype was detected many times. The chain joins TRBV5-1 to TRBJ2-7; 10 positions agree with TRBD1. V lost 4 bases, J lost 5 bases, and 12 bases stayed unmatched. The germline CDR1 and CDR2 sequences are SGHRS and YFSETQ. The CDR3 has 16 amino acids. Here the CDR3 DNA reads TGCGCCAGCAGCCCGGACAGTCCCGGGACAGGGGACGAGCAGTACTTC. It encodes CASSPDSPGTGDEQYF.

The J gene is TRBJ1-2, the V gene TRBV2; TRBD1 agrees at 7 bases. Per germline, CDR1 SNHLY and CDR2 FYNNEI. V gave up 10 bases and J gave up 8 bases; unmatched junction bases: 13. The CDR3 sequence is 13 residues long. The CDR3 sequence: CANRKTGPQGYTF. As DNA, the CDR3 is TGTGCCAACCGAAAGACAGGGCCCCAGGGCTACACCTTC.

This clonotype was counted many times. The CDR3 bases are TGTGCCAGCAGCTTAGCGGATCGCCAGGAGACCCAGTACTTC. Amino acids: CASSLADRQETQYF. This chain connects TRBV7-9 to TRBJ2-5; D ambiguous. Germline V CDR1 and CDR2: SEHNR, FQNEAQ (reference sequence). This CDR3 has 14 residues. Deletions cut 0 bases from V and 5 bases from J, with 10 bases between.

The rearrangement joins TRBV24-1 to TRBJ2-1; D may correspond to TRBD1 or TRBD2 (5 bases each). The CDR3 has 17 amino acids. Germline CDR1 and CDR2: KGHDR and SFDVKD. Between the trimmed V and J ends, which lost 3 bases and 5 bases, there was a span of 19 bases. In DNA, the CDR3 is TGTGCCACCAGTGATCCGCTCCGGGACGGCGATCACAATGAGCAGTTCTTC. Residues: CATSDPLRDGDHNEQFF.

By proportion, this clonotype is medium-sized (0.01 to 0.1%). The CDR3 spells CASSLAVQFGTQYF. CDR3 DNA sequence: TGTGCCAGCAGCTTAGCAGTCCAGTTCGGTACGCAGTATTTT. V gene TRBV7-2 combines with J gene TRBJ2-3; no firm D call. Germline CDR1 reads SGHTA; CDR2 reads FQGNSA. Trimming pared 0 bases from V and 8 bases from J, leaving 12 bases between. The CDR3 sequence is 14 residues long.

This clonotype appeared a few times. This chain joins TRBV23-1 and TRBJ2-7; unclear D gene. TRBV23-1 is marked as an open reading frame, function uncertain. Trimming shortened V by 0 bases and J by 5 bases, and 5 bases separated the two germline ends. The CDR3 runs to 12 residues. The CDR3 DNA reads TGCGCCAGCAGTCAATCAGACCACGAGCAGTACTTC. This sequence encodes CASSQSDHEQYF.

This clonotype was counted ten times or more. The genes are TRBV4-3 and TRBJ2-1, with TRBD2 matching 7 bases. V trimming: 4 bases; J trimming: 0 bases; junction bases outside the gene matches: 9. Germline lookup yields CDR1 LGHNA and CDR2 YSLEER. This CDR3 region has 17 residues. The CDR3 region has the DNA TGCGCCAGCAGCCGGAAGCGGGACGTCCTCTCCTACAATGAGCAGTTCTTC. Protein sequence: CASSRKRDVLSYNEQFF.

The table lists this clonotype with many counts. The chain is built from TRBV19 and TRBJ2-7, with TRBD1 matching 9 bases. Germline lookup yields CDR1 LNHDA and CDR2 SQIVND (reference sequence). This CDR3 has 14 residues. J was trimmed by 4 bases and V by 8 bases; bases with no gene match: 9. CDR3 nucleotides: TGTGCCAGTGCAATACCGGGACAGGGATACGAGCAGTACTTC. This translates into CASAIPGQGYEQYF.

This clonotype was found many times. The chain employs TRBV20-1 and TRBJ2-1; 12 nucleotides match TRBD2. There are 15 residues in the CDR3. The germline CDR1 and CDR2 sequences are DFQATT and SNEGSKA (reference sequence). Trimming took 3 bases from V and 10 from J; bases not matched to a gene: 10. The CDR3 is CSARPPSGGAKEQFF. The CDR3 DNA sequence: TGCAGTGCTAGGCCGCCTAGCGGGGGGGCAAAGGAGCAGTTCTTC.

There are many counts of this clonotype. This chain links TRBV15 with TRBJ2-1; TRBD2 aligns across 8 bases. Germline CDR1 LNHNV, CDR2 YYDKDF (reference sequence). The CDR3 consists of 15 residues. The V segment lost 8 bases and the J segment 5 bases; nucleotides outside the gene matches: 11. The CDR3 loop is CATELLKRGNNEQFF. The CDR3 coding sequence is TGTGCCACCGAGCTTCTTAAGCGGGGGAACAATGAGCAGTTCTTC.

This clonotype has ten or more counts. The chain joins TRBV7-9 to TRBJ1-3, with D unclear. Germline V gene lookup returns CDR1 SEHNR and CDR2 FQNEAQ (reference sequence). V was cut by 5 bases and J by 5 bases, with 7 bases left in between. This CDR3 contains 12 residues. For the CDR3, the DNA is TGTGCCAGCAGCCTTGACAGAAACACCATATATTTT. This gives the protein CASSLDRNTIYF.

The chain is built from TRBV7-6 and TRBJ2-3; a weak D match, TRBD1 (6 bases). Trimming removed 3 bases at V and 2 bases at J, with 12 bases between. The germline gives CDR1 SGHVS, CDR2 FNYEAQ. The CDR3 length is 15 residues. CDR3: CASSLLWTDTDTQYF. The CDR3 DNA follows: TGTGCCAGCAGCTTGCTTTGGACAGACACAGATACGCAGTATTTT.

In its sample, this clonotype is medium-sized. The rearrangement joins TRBV5-1 to TRBJ2-6; D remains unclear. V was shortened by 7 bases and J by 4 bases, with 9 bases between the two germline ends. This CDR3 is built from 13 residues. Per the germline V gene, CDR1 is SGHRS and CDR2 is YFSETQ. The chain's CDR3 is CASRIGGANVLTF. The CDR3 nucleotides are TGCGCCAGCCGGATTGGGGGGGCCAACGTCCTGACTTTC.